This T cell receptor beta chain was obtained from a study of T cells in Graves' hyperthyroidism and ophthalmopathy. Study-level findings and limits: Ophthalmopathy was separated from stable hyperthyroidism by a 13 V-J model.

This clonotype was seen a handful of times. What it recognizes is unknown. At one end, the junction sequence differs from germline, possibly due to a read error. TCR beta CDR3 region amplification was performed from RNA transcripts. A set of HTBI primers served as the primers for a first-round RT-PCR of the TCR CDR3. From the multiplex PCR reads, TCRdb called clonotypes with MiXCR, one entry per CDR3 protein. There are 700,000 or so distinct CDR3 sequences in the sample; about 14% occur only once, and under 15% lies in the top ten. Lactation, pregnancy, other autoimmune disease or uncontrolled infection excluded patients. From germline, CDR1 is ENHRY and CDR2 SYGVKD. The CDR3 totals 18 residues.

The receptor was derived from a woman aged 50 to 60 with Graves' ophthalmopathy. V gene TRBV10-3 combines with J gene TRBJ2-7; 14 positions match TRBD2. The sequenced sample was blood. CDR3: CAISNSGTSGSSPYKQYF. The CDR3 DNA follows: TGTGCCATCAGTAACTCCGGGACTAGCGGGAGCTCCCCCTACAAGCAGTACTTC.